The 15 T cell receptor beta chains reported below all come from one sample, sequenced in a study of shared clonotypes between healthy human individuals. Naive-designated CD8 cells lacked CD45RO, were positively enriched for CCR7, and omitted terminally differentiated effector memory CD45RA+ cells. Data came from immunoSEQ multiplex PCR; TCRdb stores just in-frame clones and leaves some out. The sample carries hundreds of thousands of clones, roughly 96% recorded once. The sequenced sample consisted of naive CD8+ T cells sorted from blood. All receptors come from a woman aged 25 to 39 in good health.

V and J are TRBV7-8 and TRBJ2-7; the D is unclear. Germline lookup yields CDR1 SGHVS and CDR2 FQNEAQ. V was pared by 1 base and J by 2 bases, with 9 bases between. The CDR3 totals 14 residues. The CDR3 DNA sequence: TGTGCCAGCAGCTTAGGGCTGACTCCCTACGAGCAGTACTTC. It codes for CASSLGLTPYEQYF.

The rearrangement joins TRBV4-2 to TRBJ2-7; 10 bases agree with TRBD2. The germline V gene encodes CDR1 LGHNA and CDR2 YNFKEQ. This CDR3 region has 15 residues. J gave up 4 bases and V 0 bases, and 3 bases lay outside the gene matches. The CDR3 loop reads CASSQEKTSGYEQYF. CDR3 sequence (DNA): TGTGCCAGCAGCCAAGAAAAGACTAGCGGGTACGAGCAGTACTTC.

For the CDR3, the DNA is TGTGCCAGCAGCACCGACGTACCCTCCTACGAGCAGTACTTC. Protein: CASSTDVPSYEQYF. The rearrangement joins TRBV7-8 to TRBJ2-7; the D is unclear. The germline CDR1 and CDR2 sequences are SGHVS and FQNEAQ. Trimming stripped 5 bases from V and 0 bases from J, with 11 bases between. The CDR3 sequence is 14 residues long.

The chain couples TRBV5-6 to TRBJ1-5; D call uncertain. The CDR3 has 15 residues. V lost 1 base and J lost 0, with 8 bases in between. Germline CDR1 is SGHDT and CDR2 is YYEEEE. The DNA for the CDR3 is TGTGCCAGCAGCTTGCTGCGGTATAGCAATCAGCCCCAGCATTTT. This translates into CASSLLRYSNQPQHF.

The table lists this clone with a count of one. The V gene is TRBV27, the J gene TRBJ1-5; D uncertain. The V end lost 2 bases, the J end lost 5 bases, and 19 bases lay between the germline ends. This CDR3 is 17 amino acids long. CDR1 is MNHEY and CDR2 is SMNVEV in the germline V gene (reference sequence). This chain's CDR3 is CASSLAPPPVPYQPQHF. CDR3 bases: TGTGCCAGCAGTTTAGCCCCTCCGCCGGTGCCGTATCAGCCCCAGCATTTT.

This chain joins TRBV5-1 and TRBJ2-2, with D unclear. V was clipped by 2 bases and J by 7 bases, with 3 bases between them. CDR3 size: 11 residues. Germline assignment: CDR1 SGHRS and CDR2 YFSETQ. The CDR3 bases are TGCGCCAGCAGCTTTTTCGGGGAGCTGTTTTTT. It specifies CASSFFGELFF.

The table lists this clone with a count of one. The chain recombines TRBV7-2 with TRBJ2-7; possibly TRBD2 for D (5 bases). This CDR3 spans 15 amino acids. Germline CDR1 SGHTA, CDR2 FQGNSA. V lost 5 bases and J 0 bases, leaving 14 bases between the germline ends. The CDR3 here is CASSRERGSSYEQYF. The CDR3, as DNA: TGTGCCAGCAGCCGCGAACGGGGTAGCTCCTACGAGCAGTACTTC.

The chain has TRBV27 and TRBJ2-7, with 12 bases lining up with TRBD2. CDR1 MNHEY and CDR2 SMNVEV come from the germline V gene (reference sequence). The CDR3 length is 16 residues. Trimming took 4 bases from V and 3 from J; bases not matched to a gene: 7. This CDR3 reads CASSSRTSGKNYEQYF. CDR3 DNA: TGTGCCAGCAGTTCCCGGACTAGCGGGAAGAACTACGAGCAGTACTTC.

The chain couples TRBV28 to TRBJ2-7; D is unclear. Germline CDR1 is MDHEN and CDR2 is SYDVKM. The CDR3 contains 14 residues. The germline V and J ends were trimmed by 2 bases and 2 bases, with 10 bases remaining between them. This CDR3 is CASSLVVGAYEQYF. CDR3 DNA sequence: TGTGCCAGCAGTTTAGTCGTCGGAGCCTACGAGCAGTACTTC.

The CDR3 bases are TGCGCCAGCAGCCCACGGACTAGTCGCAATGAGCAGTTCTTC. It is translated as CASSPRTSRNEQFF. The chain combines TRBV4-1 with TRBJ2-1; 7 bases map to TRBD2. Germline V gives CDR1 MGHRA, CDR2 YSYEKL. Unmatched junction bases numbered 6, after V lost 4 bases and J lost 6 bases. This CDR3 has 14 residues.

This sequence joins TRBV2 and TRBJ1-6; D call uncertain. Germline V gives CDR1 SNHLY, CDR2 FYNNEI. V was trimmed by 6 bases and J by 9 bases, leaving 18 bases between them. The CDR3 has 15 residues. The CDR3 spells CASSIYPRTGSPLHF. CDR3 nucleotide sequence: TGTGCCAGCAGCATCTACCCTCGGACGGGTTCACCCCTCCACTTT.

The V gene is TRBV7-9, the J gene TRBJ2-1, with D perhaps matching TRBD2 (6 bases). The CDR3 is made up of 14 amino acids. The V end was cut by 4 bases, the J end by 10 bases, with 17 bases between. CDR1 is SEHNR and CDR2 is FQNEAQ in the germline V gene (reference sequence). The CDR3 loop reads CASSSEDRRVEQFF. CDR3 bases: TGTGCCAGCAGCTCAGAGGACCGGAGGGTAGAGCAGTTCTTC.

The count of this clone is one. The chain recombines TRBV10-2 with TRBJ1-3, with D possibly matching TRBD1 (5 bases). The CDR3 extends over 15 amino acids. Per the germline V gene, CDR1 is WSHSY and CDR2 is SAAADI. Trimming left V 6 bases short and J 0 bases short, with 12 bases between. This CDR3 is CASREQVLSGNTIYF. The CDR3 DNA is TGCGCCAGCAGAGAACAGGTTCTCTCTGGAAACACCATATATTTT.

The rearrangement links TRBV7-9 to TRBJ1-4; D not resolved. Trimming cost V 3 bases and J 8 bases, with 7 bases left between them. Germline V lookup: CDR1 SEHNR, CDR2 FQNEAQ (reference sequence). The CDR3 contains 12 residues. The CDR3 sequence: CASSFPQEKLFF. In DNA, the CDR3 is TGTGCCAGCAGCTTCCCTCAGGAAAAACTGTTTTTT.

The rearrangement links TRBV2 to TRBJ2-7; 10 bases align to TRBD2. Losses at the gene ends were 4 bases for V and 0 bases for J; bases not matched to a gene: 3. Germline CDR1 SNHLY, CDR2 FYNNEI. The CDR3 extends over 15 amino acids. CDR3 residues: CASSGWTSGSYEQYF. The DNA for the CDR3 is TGTGCCAGCAGTGGGTGGACTAGCGGCTCCTACGAGCAGTACTTC.